Described below is a single TCR beta chain sequence and its context. The source of the sample is a study of patients and donors after allogeneic stem cell transplantation. Between the trimmed V and J ends, which lost 3 bases and 8 bases, there was a span of 6 bases. The length of the CDR3 is 12 residues. The germline V gene has CDR1 KGHDR and CDR2 SFDVKD. TCRdb processed the RT-PCR reads anew with MiXCR; each CDR3 protein has one entry. This sample has roughly 940,000 distinct CDR3 sequences, with roughly 18% found just once. V is TRBV24-1 and J is TRBJ2-2, with D unclear. The TCR comes from a human donor who was either an allogeneic HSCT recipient or a stem cell or donor lymphocyte infusion donor (not recorded which). It is not recorded whose cells these are; they may come from a transplant donor. Specimen: blood, either unsorted or a sorted T cell fraction (not recorded which). The CDR3 spells CATSDPLGELFF. The CDR3 DNA sequence: TGTGCCACCAGTGATCCCCTGGGGGAGCTGTTTTTT.